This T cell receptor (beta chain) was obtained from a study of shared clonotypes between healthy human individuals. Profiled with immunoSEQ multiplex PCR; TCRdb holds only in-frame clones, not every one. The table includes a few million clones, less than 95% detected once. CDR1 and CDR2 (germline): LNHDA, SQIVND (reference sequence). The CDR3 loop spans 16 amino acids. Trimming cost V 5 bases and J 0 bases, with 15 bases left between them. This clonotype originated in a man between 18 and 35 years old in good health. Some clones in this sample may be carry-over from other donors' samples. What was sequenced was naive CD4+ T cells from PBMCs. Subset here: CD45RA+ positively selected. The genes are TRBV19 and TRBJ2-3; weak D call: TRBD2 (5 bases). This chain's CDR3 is CASSLLPGTSTDTQYF. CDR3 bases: TGTGCCAGTAGTCTCCTTCCGGGAACTAGCACAGATACGCAGTATTTT.